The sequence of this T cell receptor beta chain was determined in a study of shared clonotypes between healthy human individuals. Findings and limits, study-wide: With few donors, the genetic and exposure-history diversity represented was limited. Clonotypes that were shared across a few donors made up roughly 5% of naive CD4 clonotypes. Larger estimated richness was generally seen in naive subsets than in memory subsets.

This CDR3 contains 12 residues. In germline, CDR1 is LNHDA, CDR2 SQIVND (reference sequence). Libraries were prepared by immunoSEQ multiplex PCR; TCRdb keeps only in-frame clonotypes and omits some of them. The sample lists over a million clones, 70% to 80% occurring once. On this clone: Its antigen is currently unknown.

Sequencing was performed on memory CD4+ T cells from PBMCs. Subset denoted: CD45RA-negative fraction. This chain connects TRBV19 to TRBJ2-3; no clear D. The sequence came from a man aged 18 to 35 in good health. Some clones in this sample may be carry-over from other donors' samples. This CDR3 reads CASDGPTDTQYF. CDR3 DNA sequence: TGTGCTTCTGACGGTCCCACAGATACGCAGTATTTT.